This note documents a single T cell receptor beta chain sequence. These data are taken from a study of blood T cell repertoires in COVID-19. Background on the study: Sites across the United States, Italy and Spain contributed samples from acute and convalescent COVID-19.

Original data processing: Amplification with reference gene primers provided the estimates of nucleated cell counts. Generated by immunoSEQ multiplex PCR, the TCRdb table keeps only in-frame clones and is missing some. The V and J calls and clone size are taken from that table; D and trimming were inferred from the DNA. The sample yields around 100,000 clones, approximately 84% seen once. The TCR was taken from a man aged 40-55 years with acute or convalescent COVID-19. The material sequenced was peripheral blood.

The CDR3 DNA follows: TGCGCCAGCAGCTCCCCGGATGGGGGGGTCTATGGCTACACCTTC. Protein product: CASSSPDGGVYGYTF. The V gene is TRBV5-1, the J gene TRBJ1-2, with D possibly being TRBD1 (5 bases). Deletions cut 3 bases from V and 4 bases from J, with 16 bases between. There are 15 residues in the CDR3. The germline gives CDR1 SGHRS, CDR2 YFSETQ.